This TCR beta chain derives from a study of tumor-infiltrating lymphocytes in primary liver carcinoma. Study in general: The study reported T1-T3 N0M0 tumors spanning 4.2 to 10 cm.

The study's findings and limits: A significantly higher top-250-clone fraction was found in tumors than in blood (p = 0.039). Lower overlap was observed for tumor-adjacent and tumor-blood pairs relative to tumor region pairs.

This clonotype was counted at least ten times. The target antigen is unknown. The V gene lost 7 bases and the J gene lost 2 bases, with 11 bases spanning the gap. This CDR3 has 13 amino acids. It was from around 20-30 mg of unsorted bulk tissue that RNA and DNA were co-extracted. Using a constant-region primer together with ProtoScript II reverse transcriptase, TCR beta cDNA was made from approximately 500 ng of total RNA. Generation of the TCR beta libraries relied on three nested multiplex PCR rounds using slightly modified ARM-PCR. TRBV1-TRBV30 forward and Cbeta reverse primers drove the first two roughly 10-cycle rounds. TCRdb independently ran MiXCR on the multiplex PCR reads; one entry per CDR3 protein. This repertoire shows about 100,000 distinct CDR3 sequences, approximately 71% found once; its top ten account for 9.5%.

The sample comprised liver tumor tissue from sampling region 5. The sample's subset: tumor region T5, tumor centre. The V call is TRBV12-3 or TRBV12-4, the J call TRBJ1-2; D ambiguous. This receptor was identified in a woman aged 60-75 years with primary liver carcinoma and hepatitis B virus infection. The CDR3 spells CASTGSLNYGYTF. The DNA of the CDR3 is TGTGCCAGCACCGGGTCTCTAAACTATGGCTACACCTTC.